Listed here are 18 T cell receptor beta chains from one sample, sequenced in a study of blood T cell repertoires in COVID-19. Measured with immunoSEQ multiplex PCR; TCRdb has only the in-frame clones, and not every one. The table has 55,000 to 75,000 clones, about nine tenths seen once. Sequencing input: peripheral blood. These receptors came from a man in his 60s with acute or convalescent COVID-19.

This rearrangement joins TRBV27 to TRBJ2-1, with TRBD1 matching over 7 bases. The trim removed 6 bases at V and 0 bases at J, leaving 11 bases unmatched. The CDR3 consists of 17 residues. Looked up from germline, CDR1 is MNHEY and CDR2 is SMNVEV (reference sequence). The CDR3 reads CASSALFRQGSYNEQFF. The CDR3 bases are TGTGCCAGCAGCGCACTATTTCGACAGGGCTCCTACAATGAGCAGTTCTTC.

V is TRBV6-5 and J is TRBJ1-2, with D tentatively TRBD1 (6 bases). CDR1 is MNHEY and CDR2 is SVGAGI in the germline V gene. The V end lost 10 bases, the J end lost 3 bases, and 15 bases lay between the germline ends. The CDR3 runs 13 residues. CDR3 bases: TGTGCCACCCACTTACAGGGATACTATGGCTACACCTTC. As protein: CATHLQGYYGYTF.

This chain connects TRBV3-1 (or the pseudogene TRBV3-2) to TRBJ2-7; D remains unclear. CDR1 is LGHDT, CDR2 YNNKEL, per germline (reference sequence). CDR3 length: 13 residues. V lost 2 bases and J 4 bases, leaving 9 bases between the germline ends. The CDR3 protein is CASSQRGTYEQYF. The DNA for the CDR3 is TGTGCCAGCAGCCAACGCGGTACTTACGAGCAGTACTTC.

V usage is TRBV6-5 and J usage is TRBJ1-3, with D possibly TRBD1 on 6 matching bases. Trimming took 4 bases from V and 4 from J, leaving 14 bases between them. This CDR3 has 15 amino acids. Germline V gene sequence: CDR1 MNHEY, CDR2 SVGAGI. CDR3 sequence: CASSFHGQKGNTIYF. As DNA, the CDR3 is TGTGCCAGCAGTTTCCACGGACAGAAAGGAAACACCATATATTTT.

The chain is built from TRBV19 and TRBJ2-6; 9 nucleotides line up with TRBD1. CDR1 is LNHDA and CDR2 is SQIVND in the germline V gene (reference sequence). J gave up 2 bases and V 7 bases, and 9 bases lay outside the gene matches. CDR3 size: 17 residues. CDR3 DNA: TGTGCCAGTACCCCCGGACAGGGGTTTGCTGGGGCCAACGTCCTGACTTTC. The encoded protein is CASTPGQGFAGANVLTF.

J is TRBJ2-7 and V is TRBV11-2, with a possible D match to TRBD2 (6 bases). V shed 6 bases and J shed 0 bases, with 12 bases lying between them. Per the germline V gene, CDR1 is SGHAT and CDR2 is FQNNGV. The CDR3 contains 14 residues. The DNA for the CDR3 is TGTGCCAGCAGTCCTCTAGCGAGCTCCTACGAGCAGTACTTC. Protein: CASSPLASSYEQYF.

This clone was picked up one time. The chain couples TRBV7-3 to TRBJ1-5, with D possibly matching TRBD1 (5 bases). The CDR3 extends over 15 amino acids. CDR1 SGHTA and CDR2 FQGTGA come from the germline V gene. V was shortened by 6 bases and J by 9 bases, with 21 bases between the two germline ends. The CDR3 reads CASRPLTGPGGPQHF. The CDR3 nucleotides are TGTGCCAGCAGACCACTCACAGGCCCTGGTGGGCCCCAGCATTTT.

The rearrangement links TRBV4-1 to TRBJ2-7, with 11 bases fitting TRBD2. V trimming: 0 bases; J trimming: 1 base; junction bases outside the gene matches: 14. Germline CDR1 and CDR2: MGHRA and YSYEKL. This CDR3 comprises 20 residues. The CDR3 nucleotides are TGCGCCAGCAGCCAAGATCTTGGGCTAGCGGGGGGCCGTCTTTCCTACGAGCAGTACTTC. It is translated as CASSQDLGLAGGRLSYEQYF.

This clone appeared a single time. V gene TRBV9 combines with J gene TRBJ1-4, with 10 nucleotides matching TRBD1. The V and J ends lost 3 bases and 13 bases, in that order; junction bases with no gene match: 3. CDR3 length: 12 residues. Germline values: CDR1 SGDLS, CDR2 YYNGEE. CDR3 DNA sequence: TGTGCCAGCAGCGGACGGGACAGGGGACTGTTTTTT. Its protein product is CASSGRDRGLFF.

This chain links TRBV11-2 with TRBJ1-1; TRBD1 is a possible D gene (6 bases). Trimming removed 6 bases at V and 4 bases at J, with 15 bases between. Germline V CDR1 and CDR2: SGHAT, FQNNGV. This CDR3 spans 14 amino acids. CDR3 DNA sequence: TGTGCCAGCAGTATTGGACAGTGGGCCACTGAAGCTTTCTTT. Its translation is CASSIGQWATEAFF.

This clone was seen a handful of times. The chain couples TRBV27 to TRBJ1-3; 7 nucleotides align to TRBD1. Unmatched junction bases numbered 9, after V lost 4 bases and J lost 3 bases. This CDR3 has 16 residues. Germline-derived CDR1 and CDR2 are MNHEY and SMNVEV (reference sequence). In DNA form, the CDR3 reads TGTGCCAGCAGTTCTATTACAGGGGTCGGTGGAAACACCATATATTTT. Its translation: CASSSITGVGGNTIYF.

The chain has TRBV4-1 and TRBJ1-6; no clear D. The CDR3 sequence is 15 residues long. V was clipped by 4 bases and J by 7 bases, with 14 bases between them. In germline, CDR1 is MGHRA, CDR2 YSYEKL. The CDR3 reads CASSLPRGRNSPLHF. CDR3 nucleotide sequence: TGCGCCAGCAGCCTCCCTAGAGGTCGAAATTCACCCCTCCACTTT.

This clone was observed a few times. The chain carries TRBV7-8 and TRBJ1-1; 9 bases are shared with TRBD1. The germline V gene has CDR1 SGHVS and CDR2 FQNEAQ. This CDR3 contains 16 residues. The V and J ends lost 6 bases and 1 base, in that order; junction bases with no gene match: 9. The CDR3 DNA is TGTGCCAGCAGGATTAGCAGGGGACAGGGGAACACTGAAGCTTTCTTT. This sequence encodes CASRISRGQGNTEAFF.

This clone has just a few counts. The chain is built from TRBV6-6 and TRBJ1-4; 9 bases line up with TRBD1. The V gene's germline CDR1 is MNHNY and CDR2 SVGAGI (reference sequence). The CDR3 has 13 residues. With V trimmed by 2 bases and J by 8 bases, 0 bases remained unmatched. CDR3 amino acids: CASSYGTGEKLFF. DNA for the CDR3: TGTGCCAGCAGTTACGGGACAGGGGAAAAACTGTTTTTT.

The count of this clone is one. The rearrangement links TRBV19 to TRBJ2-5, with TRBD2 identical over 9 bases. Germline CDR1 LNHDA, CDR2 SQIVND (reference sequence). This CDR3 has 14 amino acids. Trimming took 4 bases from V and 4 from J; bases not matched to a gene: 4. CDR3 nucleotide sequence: TGTGCCAGTAGTAGCGGGGGGGCCCCAGAGACCCAGTACTTC. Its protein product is CASSSGGAPETQYF.

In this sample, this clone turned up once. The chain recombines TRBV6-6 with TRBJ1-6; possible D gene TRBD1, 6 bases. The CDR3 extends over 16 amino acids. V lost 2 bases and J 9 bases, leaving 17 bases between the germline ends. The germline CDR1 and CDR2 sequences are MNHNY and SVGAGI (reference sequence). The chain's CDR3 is CASSYVIGLGGSPLHF. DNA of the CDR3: TGTGCCAGCAGTTACGTTATCGGGCTAGGGGGTTCACCCCTCCACTTT.

The CDR3 DNA reads as TGTGCCACCAGCAGAGATACCCGGGTTGTTAACTATGGCTACACCTTC. Amino acid sequence: CATSRDTRVVNYGYTF. J is TRBJ1-2 and V is TRBV15; D is unclear. The germline V and J ends were trimmed by 0 bases and 1 base, with 12 bases remaining between them. The CDR3 is 16 amino acids. The V gene's germline CDR1 is LNHNV and CDR2 YYDKDF (reference sequence).

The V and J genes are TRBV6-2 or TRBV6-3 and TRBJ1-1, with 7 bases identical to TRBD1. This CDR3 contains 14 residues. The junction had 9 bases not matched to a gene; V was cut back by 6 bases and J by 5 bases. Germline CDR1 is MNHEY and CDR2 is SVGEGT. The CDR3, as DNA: TGTGCCAGCAGCTCTGACAGGGCAGAGACTGAAGCTTTCTTT. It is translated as CASSSDRAETEAFF.